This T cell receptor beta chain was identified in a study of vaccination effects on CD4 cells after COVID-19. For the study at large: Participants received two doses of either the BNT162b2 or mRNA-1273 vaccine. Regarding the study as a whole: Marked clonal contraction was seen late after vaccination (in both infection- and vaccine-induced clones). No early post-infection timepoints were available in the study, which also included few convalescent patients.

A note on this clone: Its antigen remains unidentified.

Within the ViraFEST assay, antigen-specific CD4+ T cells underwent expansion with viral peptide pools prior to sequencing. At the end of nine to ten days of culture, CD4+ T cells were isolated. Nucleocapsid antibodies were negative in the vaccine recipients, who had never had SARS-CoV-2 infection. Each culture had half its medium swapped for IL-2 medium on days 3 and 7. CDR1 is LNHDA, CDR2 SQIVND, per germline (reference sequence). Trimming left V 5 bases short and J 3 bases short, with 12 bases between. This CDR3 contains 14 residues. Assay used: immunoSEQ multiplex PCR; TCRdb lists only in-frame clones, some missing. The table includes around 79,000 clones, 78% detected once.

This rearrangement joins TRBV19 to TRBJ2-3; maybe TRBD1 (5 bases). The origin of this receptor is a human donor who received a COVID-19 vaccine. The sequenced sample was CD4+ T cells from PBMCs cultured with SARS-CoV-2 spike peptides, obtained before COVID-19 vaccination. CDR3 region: CASSAIPGTDTQYF. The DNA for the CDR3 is TGTGCCAGTAGTGCGATCCCAGGGACAGATACGCAGTATTTT.